Shown below are 2 T cell receptor beta chains from a single sample sequenced in a study of CD8 T cells in Susac syndrome. Random hexamers were used to reverse transcribe roughly 0.45 to 1 ug of RNA. One entry per CDR3 protein, called by TCRdb with MiXCR from the immunoSEQ multiplex PCR reads. This sample yields some 170,000 distinct CDR3 sequences, of which approximately 93% are seen a single time; over 0.09% belongs to the top ten. Sequenced sample: CD4+ T cells from PBMCs. These receptors were obtained from a human donor with multiple sclerosis.

This clonotype has a single count. The J gene is TRBJ2-5, the V gene TRBV28; no reliable D call. The CDR3 loop spans 15 amino acids. Deletions cut 2 bases from V and 1 base from J, with 11 bases between. Germline V gives CDR1 MDHEN, CDR2 SYDVKM. The CDR3 here is CASSLGVGFQETQYF. CDR3 DNA sequence: TGTGCCAGCAGTTTAGGGGTCGGCTTCCAAGAGACCCAGTACTTC.

This chain connects TRBV7-9 to TRBJ1-2; TRBD1 is a possible D gene (6 bases). The CDR3 runs to 17 residues. From germline, CDR1 is SEHNR and CDR2 FQNEAQ (reference sequence). Trimming left V 1 base short and J 2 bases short, with 17 bases between. CDR3 region: CASSLGSGQRQNYGYTF. CDR3 DNA sequence: TGTGCCAGCAGCTTAGGATCAGGACAGCGACAAAACTATGGCTACACCTTC.